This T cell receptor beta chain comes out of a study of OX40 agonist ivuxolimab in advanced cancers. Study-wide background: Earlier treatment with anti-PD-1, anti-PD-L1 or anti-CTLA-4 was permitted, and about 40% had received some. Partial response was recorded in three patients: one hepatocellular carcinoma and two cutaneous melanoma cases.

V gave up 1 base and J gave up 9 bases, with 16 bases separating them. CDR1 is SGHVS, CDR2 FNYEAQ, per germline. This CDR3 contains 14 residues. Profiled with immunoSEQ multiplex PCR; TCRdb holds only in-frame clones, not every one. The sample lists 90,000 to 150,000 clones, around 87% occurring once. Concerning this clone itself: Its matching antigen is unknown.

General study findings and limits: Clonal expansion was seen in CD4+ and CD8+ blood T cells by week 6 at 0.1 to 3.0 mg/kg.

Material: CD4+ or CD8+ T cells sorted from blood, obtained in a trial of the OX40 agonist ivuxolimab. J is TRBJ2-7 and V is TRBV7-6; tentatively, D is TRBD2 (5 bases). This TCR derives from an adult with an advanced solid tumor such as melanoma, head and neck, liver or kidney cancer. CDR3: CASSLVAVAGLQYF. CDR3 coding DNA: TGTGCCAGCAGCTTAGTCGCGGTCGCGGGCCTGCAGTACTTC.